This T cell receptor beta chain was recovered during a study of T cell responses to AZD1222 COVID-19 vaccine. Points on this clone: The antigen remains undetermined.

The ends were cut back, 2 bases at V and 9 bases at J, with 14 bases in the middle. From germline, CDR1 is MNHEY and CDR2 SVGAGI. CDR3 length equals 15 residues. General observations from the study: Unmutated regions of variants are reportedly targeted by nearly half of spike-specific TCRs. Clonal diversity may have been underestimated in mostly white British donors. With two AZD1222 doses given, Spike-specific TCR breadth and depth both rose.

Repertoires were generated with immunoSEQ multiplex PCR, while TCRdb's copy carries only in-frame clones and drops some. Of about 160,000 clones in the sample, roughly nine tenths are singletons; the top ten hold around 6.9%. The chain is built from TRBV6-5 and TRBJ1-6; maybe TRBD1 (5 bases). The origin of this receptor is an adult in good health. The sequenced sample was peripheral blood, obtained on day 0 of AZD1222 vaccination. The CDR3 loop is CASSYTLGGSSPLHF. CDR3 nucleotide sequence: TGTGCCAGCAGTTACACCTTGGGGGGTAGTTCACCCCTCCACTTT.